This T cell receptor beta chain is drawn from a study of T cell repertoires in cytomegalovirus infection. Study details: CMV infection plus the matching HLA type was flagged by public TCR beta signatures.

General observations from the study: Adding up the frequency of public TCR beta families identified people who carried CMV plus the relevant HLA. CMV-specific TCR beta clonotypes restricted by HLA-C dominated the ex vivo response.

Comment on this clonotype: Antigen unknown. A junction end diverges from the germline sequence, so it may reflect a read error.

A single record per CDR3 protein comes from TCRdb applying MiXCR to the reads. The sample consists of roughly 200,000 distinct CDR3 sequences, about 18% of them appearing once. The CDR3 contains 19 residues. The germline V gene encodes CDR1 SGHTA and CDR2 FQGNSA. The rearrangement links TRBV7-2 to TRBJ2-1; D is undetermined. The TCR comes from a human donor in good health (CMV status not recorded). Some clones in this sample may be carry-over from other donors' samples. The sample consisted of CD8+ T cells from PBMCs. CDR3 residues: CASTLAPSLGRSSYNEQFF. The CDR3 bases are TGTGCCAGCACCTTAGCCCCAAGCTTAGGGCGGAGCTCCTACAATGAGCAGTTCTTC.